These 22 T cell receptor beta chains share one sample of origin, sequenced in a study of CD8 T cells in ankylosing spondylitis. TCRdb re-analysed the 5' RACE reads in MiXCR, keeping a single row per CDR3 protein. Of some 290,000 distinct CDR3 sequences in the sample, 20% are singletons; the top ten hold about 8%. Sequencing was carried out using blood, either unsorted or a sorted T cell fraction (not recorded which). The receptors stem from a male donor with ankylosing spondylitis or in good health (not recorded which).

The chain joins TRBV9 to TRBJ2-3; D is possibly TRBD2 (6 bases). The CDR3 extends over 13 amino acids. V was cut by 10 bases and J by 2 bases, with 14 bases left in between. Germline V gene data show CDR1 as SGDLS and CDR2 as YYNGEE. The CDR3 reads CACGAGPTDTQYF. The DNA for the CDR3 is TGTGCCTGTGGGGCGGGACCCACAGATACGCAGTATTTT.

This chain uses TRBV6-1 with TRBJ1-4; no clear D gene. The CDR3 totals 13 residues. V dropped 6 bases and J dropped 5 bases, with 10 bases sitting between them. The germline CDR1 and CDR2 sequences are MNHNS and SASEGT. The CDR3 DNA reads as TGTGCCAGCAGGGCGGCAGAGAATGAAAAACTGTTTTTT. This encodes CASRAAENEKLFF.

This clonotype was picked up a small number of times. The chain uses TRBV7-9 and TRBJ2-3; 7 nucleotides align to TRBD1. CDR3 size: 16 residues. Trimming cost V 2 bases and J 0 bases; bases outside gene matches: 5. Germline-derived CDR1 and CDR2 are SEHNR and FQNEAQ (reference sequence). The CDR3 here is CASSLIGQVSTDTQYF. The CDR3 DNA is TGTGCCAGCAGCTTAATCGGACAGGTTAGCACAGATACGCAGTATTTT.

This clonotype was found a few times. This rearrangement joins TRBV29-1 to TRBJ1-2; D gene uncertain. V was trimmed by 5 bases and J by 2 bases, leaving 9 bases between them. The germline gives CDR1 SQVTM, CDR2 ANQGSEA. The CDR3 spans 12 residues. The CDR3 DNA follows: TGCAGCGTTATTCCGGAAAACTATGGCTACACCTTC. Its protein product is CSVIPENYGYTF.

The table lists this clonotype with a few counts. V usage is TRBV12-3 or TRBV12-4 and J usage is TRBJ2-7, with 12 bases aligning to TRBD1. The CDR3 totals 16 residues. J was trimmed by 5 bases and V by 1 base; bases with no gene match: 6. CDR3 protein: CASSLGGQGATHEQYV. For the CDR3, the DNA is TGTGCCAGCAGTTTAGGGGGACAGGGGGCGACCCACGAGCAGTACGTC.

The V gene is TRBV12-3 or TRBV12-4, the J gene TRBJ2-2, with D hard to call. The CDR3 contains 14 residues. V was trimmed by 11 bases and J by 0 bases, leaving 13 bases between them. The chain's CDR3 is CALRRSPNTGELFF. CDR3 coding DNA: TGTGCCCTACGACGTTCCCCGAACACCGGGGAGCTGTTTTTT.

The sample holds a few counts of this clonotype. The chain joins TRBV6-1 to TRBJ2-5, with D perhaps TRBD2 (5 bases). The CDR3 covers 14 residues. The V end was cut by 7 bases, the J end by 2 bases, with 14 bases between. The germline V gene encodes CDR1 MNHNS and CDR2 SASEGT. CDR3 protein: CASNRDYLQETQYF. The DNA for the CDR3 is TGTGCCAGCAATCGAGACTACCTTCAAGAGACCCAGTACTTC.

The chain links TRBV9 to TRBJ2-1; 10 bases fit TRBD2. Per germline, CDR1 SGDLS and CDR2 YYNGEE. After removal of 0 bases from V and 4 bases from J, the junction contained 10 bases not matched to a gene. This CDR3 has 18 amino acids. The CDR3 sequence: CASSVGAGGFTGYNEQFF. The CDR3 DNA follows: TGTGCCAGCAGCGTAGGAGCGGGAGGGTTCACAGGTTACAATGAGCAGTTCTTC.

This clonotype was counted only a few times. The V gene is TRBV5-1, the J gene TRBJ2-1, with D perhaps TRBD1 or TRBD2 (5 bases each). The CDR3 has 16 residues. The germline CDR1 and CDR2 sequences are SGHRS and YFSETQ. The V and J ends lost 3 bases and 3 bases respectively, with 16 bases between them. CDR3 region: CASSSEPGPNYNEQFF. The CDR3 DNA follows: TGCGCCAGCAGCTCGGAACCGGGACCGAACTACAATGAGCAGTTCTTC.

This clonotype was recorded many times. The chain joins TRBV12-3 or TRBV12-4 to TRBJ1-2; D gene ambiguous. Between the trimmed V and J ends, which lost 2 bases and 4 bases, there was a span of 5 bases. This CDR3 has 12 residues. CDR3 bases: TGTGCCAGCAGTTTAAGCGTCTATGGCTACACCTTC. Protein product: CASSLSVYGYTF.

This clonotype has ten or more counts. This chain joins TRBV9 and TRBJ1-1; D ambiguous. This CDR3 has 14 residues. Per the germline V gene, CDR1 is SGDLS and CDR2 is YYNGEE. V gave up 0 bases and J gave up 4 bases, with 10 bases separating them. DNA of the CDR3: TGTGCCAGCAGCGTAGACGGAAGCTCCACTGAAGCTTTCTTT. The encoded protein is CASSVDGSSTEAFF.

V is TRBV19 and J is TRBJ2-5; D is unresolved. Trimming took 1 base from V and 2 from J, leaving 11 bases between them. Per germline, CDR1 LNHDA and CDR2 SQIVND (reference sequence). The CDR3 totals 15 residues. CDR3 DNA: TGTGCCAGTAGTATAGGGTTGGGTATACAAGAGACCCAGTACTTC. Protein sequence: CASSIGLGIQETQYF. The complete variable domain, with remaining parts taken from reference TRBV19 and TRBJ2-5, reads DGGITQSPKYLFRKEGQNVTLSCEQNLNHDAMYWYRQDPGQGLRLIYYSQIVNDFQKGDIAEGYSVSREKKESFPLTVTSAQKNPTAFYLCASSIGLGIQETQYFGPGTRLLVL.

In the case of this clonotype: Its ends do not fully match the called genes, so a read error is possible. V is TRBV5-6 and J is TRBJ2-3, with TRBD2 matching over 13 bases. The germline CDR1 and CDR2 sequences are SGHDT and YYEEEE. CDR3 length: 17 amino acids. The CDR3 DNA follows: TGTGCCAGCAGCCGGACTAGCGGGGGAGGTTACACAGATATGCAGTATTTT. Translation gives CASSRTSGGGYTDMQYF.

The V gene is TRBV5-1, the J gene TRBJ2-1; 10 bases are a match to TRBD1. The CDR3 runs to 16 residues. After removal of 0 bases from V and 6 bases from J, the junction contained 6 bases not matched to a gene. Per germline, CDR1 SGHRS and CDR2 YFSETQ. CDR3 region: CASSLVPGTGVNEQFF. The DNA of the CDR3 is TGCGCCAGCAGCTTGGTTCCCGGGACAGGGGTCAATGAGCAGTTCTTC.

This clonotype has a handful of counts. The chain combines TRBV20-1 with TRBJ1-4; D might be TRBD1 (6 bases). This CDR3 has 15 residues. Germline V gene data show CDR1 as DFQATT and CDR2 as SNEGSKA (reference sequence). Trimming took off 2 bases at V and 2 bases at J, with 12 bases between the two ends. CDR3 residues: CSARKQGVTNEKLFF. The CDR3 DNA reads as TGCAGTGCTAGAAAACAGGGAGTCACTAATGAAAAACTGTTTTTT.

The DNA for the CDR3 is TGTGCCAGCAGCGTAGGTTTCAGGGGGCCGCCGAGCTCCTACAATGAGCAGTTCTTC. This gives the protein CASSVGFRGPPSSYNEQFF. This chain connects TRBV9 to TRBJ2-1; 8 bases fit TRBD1. CDR1 is SGDLS and CDR2 is YYNGEE in the germline V gene. The CDR3 loop spans 19 amino acids. J gave up 0 bases and V 0 bases, and 11 bases lay outside the gene matches.

This clonotype has more than one count but fewer than ten. CDR3 sequence (DNA): TGCGCCAGCAGCCCCGGACAGGAGGGTTGGGCGCAGTATTTT. Protein: CASSPGQEGWAQYF. The chain joins TRBV5-1 to TRBJ2-3, with a weak D call TRBD1 (7 bases). The V and J ends lost 4 bases and 10 bases respectively, with 19 bases between them. Germline values: CDR1 SGHRS, CDR2 YFSETQ. The CDR3 runs 14 residues.

A few counts support this clonotype. This rearrangement joins TRBV5-1 to TRBJ2-6; either TRBD1 or TRBD2 may fit D (7 bases each). CDR1 is SGHRS and CDR2 is YFSETQ in the germline V gene. The CDR3 is made up of 19 amino acids. Deletions cut 5 bases from V and 4 bases from J, with 25 bases between. CDR3 sequence reads: CASSGGDSYSLSGANVLTF. Written as DNA, the CDR3 is TGCGCCAGCAGTGGGGGGGACAGTTATTCCCTATCCGGGGCCAACGTCCTGACTTTC.

This clonotype showed up just a few times. The gene calls are TRBV6-5 and TRBJ2-5; 13 nucleotides agree with TRBD2. With V trimmed by 4 bases and J by 5 bases, 10 bases remained unmatched. The CDR3 loop spans 17 amino acids. CDR1 is MNHEY, CDR2 SVGAGI, per germline. CDR3 sequence: CASSSDGALAGGETQYF. The DNA for the CDR3 is TGTGCCAGCAGTTCCGATGGCGCACTAGCGGGGGGGGAGACCCAGTACTTC.

This chain joins TRBV5-1 and TRBJ2-5, with 8 bases aligning to TRBD1. This CDR3 has 13 residues. Trimming took 6 bases from V and 3 from J; bases not matched to a gene: 4. Germline V gives CDR1 SGHRS, CDR2 YFSETQ. The CDR3 bases are TGCGCCAGCACTATGACAGGGGAAGAGACCCAGTACTTC. It is translated as CASTMTGEETQYF. The full variable domain, completed using reference TRBV5-1 and TRBJ2-5, is KAGVTQTPRYLIKTRGQQVTLSCSPISGHRSVSWYQQTPGQGLQFLFEYFSETQRNKGNFPGRFSGRQFSNSRSEMNVSTLELGDSALYLCASTMTGEETQYFGPGTRLLVL.

This clonotype was picked up many times. In DNA form, the CDR3 reads TGCAGTGCTAGAACCGGGTCCTCCTACAATGAGCAGTTCTTC. This translates into CSARTGSSYNEQFF. The chain joins TRBV20-1 to TRBJ2-1; no firm D call. From germline, CDR1 is DFQATT and CDR2 SNEGSKA (reference sequence). The CDR3 consists of 14 residues. The germline V and J ends were trimmed by 2 bases and 0 bases, with 8 bases remaining between them.

This clonotype was seen more than once but under ten times. J is TRBJ1-1 and V is TRBV27; D uncertain. V was trimmed by 0 bases and J by 4 bases, leaving 9 bases between them. CDR3 length: 14 residues. Germline CDR1 is MNHEY and CDR2 is SMNVEV (reference sequence). This CDR3 is CASSLSRSPTEAFF. The CDR3 bases are TGTGCCAGCAGTTTATCGAGGTCCCCCACTGAAGCTTTCTTT.